This paragraph reports one T cell receptor (beta chain). Its matching antigen is unknown. Trimming took off 3 bases at V and 2 bases at J, with 8 bases between the two ends. This CDR3 has 12 residues. In germline, CDR1 is DFQATT, CDR2 SNEGSKA (reference sequence). This sample stems from a study of CD8 T cells in ankylosing spondylitis. Study-level results: Significant enrichment of disease-linked clones was reported in matched ankylosing spondylitis synovial fluid. For ankylosing spondylitis blood, a TCR beta motif of several highly homologous variants appeared characteristic.

Quantitative 5'-RACE with molecular barcodes was used to make the TCR beta libraries. A single record per CDR3 protein comes from TCRdb applying MiXCR to the 5' RACE reads. The data contain 300,000 to 350,000 distinct CDR3 sequences, around 21% of them singletons. The sample was blood, either unsorted or a sorted T cell fraction (not recorded which). V gene TRBV20-1 combines with J gene TRBJ2-7, with unresolved D. This TCR was sampled from a female donor with ankylosing spondylitis or in good health (not recorded which). The CDR3 coding sequence is TGCAGTGCTAGCCCCGACCCCTACGAGCAGTACTTC. Translated, it gives CSASPDPYEQYF.